Shown below are 10 T cell receptor beta chains from a single sample sequenced in a study of blood T cell repertoires in COVID-19. Measured with immunoSEQ multiplex PCR; TCRdb has only the in-frame clones, and not every one. Found here are roughly 74,000 clones, 85% to 90% of them singletons; the top ten hold less than 2%. Sequencing was performed on peripheral blood. Receptor source: a woman over 75 with active or convalescent COVID-19.

The chain combines TRBV5-1 with TRBJ1-2; perhaps TRBD1 as D (6 bases). The CDR3 runs 14 residues. Germline assignment: CDR1 SGHRS and CDR2 YFSETQ. The V end was cut by 3 bases, the J end by 2 bases, with 11 bases between. The CDR3 loop is CASSSQGLNYGYTF. CDR3 bases: TGCGCCAGCAGCTCCCAGGGGCTAAACTATGGCTACACCTTC.

The chain has TRBV19 and TRBJ1-1; TRBD1 is a possible D gene (6 bases). CDR1 is LNHDA, CDR2 SQIVND, per germline (reference sequence). CDR3 length: 14 amino acids. Trimming removed 2 bases at V and 4 bases at J, with 11 bases between. CDR3 sequence (DNA): TGTGCCAGTAGTATAAGGGGGGGTACCACTGAAGCTTTCTTT. It yields the protein CASSIRGGTTEAFF.

J is TRBJ1-1 and V is TRBV6-6; no definite D call. Germline CDR1 and CDR2: MNHNY and SVGAGI (reference sequence). V lost 6 bases and J lost 7, with 12 bases in between. The CDR3 has 12 amino acids. CDR3 region: CASRWEEGEAFF. In DNA form, the CDR3 reads TGTGCCAGCAGATGGGAGGAAGGTGAAGCTTTCTTT.

The chain employs TRBV5-4 and TRBJ2-5; D possibly corresponds to TRBD1 (6 bases). Germline CDR1 reads SGHNT; CDR2 reads YYREEE (reference sequence). The CDR3 extends over 14 amino acids. V shed 4 bases and J shed 5 bases, with 15 bases lying between them. CDR3 sequence: CASSPQGIRETQYF. The CDR3 coding sequence is TGTGCCAGCAGCCCACAGGGTATAAGGGAGACCCAGTACTTC.

This clone occurred once. This chain joins TRBV6-2 or TRBV6-3 and TRBJ2-1; 11 bases match TRBD2. V was pared by 4 bases and J by 2 bases, with 13 bases of the junction left unmatched. Germline V gives CDR1 MNHEY, CDR2 SVGEGT. CDR3 size: 19 residues. CDR3 amino acids: CASSFVAGGPSRAYNEQFF. CDR3 nucleotide sequence: TGTGCCAGCAGTTTCGTAGCGGGAGGGCCGTCCCGAGCCTACAATGAGCAGTTCTTC.

The chain couples TRBV15 to TRBJ1-2; unclear D gene. V lost 1 base to trimming and J lost 8 bases, with 17 bases between them. Germline V CDR1 and CDR2: LNHNV, YYDKDF (reference sequence). This CDR3 contains 15 residues. The CDR3 here is CATSRGRTRVEGYTF. The CDR3 DNA follows: TGTGCCACCAGCAGAGGGAGGACCCGAGTGGAGGGCTACACCTTC.

The J gene is TRBJ1-1, the V gene TRBV5-1; TRBD1 matches at 8 bases. With 4 bases clipped from V and 5 bases from J, the junction kept 13 bases outside the gene matches. The CDR3 is 16 residues long. CDR1 is SGHRS and CDR2 is YFSETQ in the germline V gene. The CDR3 region is CASSGRTGSVGTEAFF. DNA of the CDR3: TGCGCCAGCAGCGGACGGACAGGGTCGGTTGGGACTGAAGCTTTCTTT.

This sequence joins TRBV5-6 and TRBJ2-7; 8 nucleotides align to TRBD1. The CDR3 has 14 residues. V trimming: 5 bases; J trimming: 4 bases; junction bases outside the gene matches: 8. Germline assignment: CDR1 SGHDT and CDR2 YYEEEE. This CDR3 reads CASSLYRGEYEQYF. The CDR3 DNA follows: TGTGCCAGCAGTTTATACAGGGGGGAGTACGAGCAGTACTTC. Supplemented by reference TRBV5-6 and TRBJ2-7, the full variable domain reads DAGVTQSPTHLIKTRGQQVTLRCSPKSGHDTVSWYQQALGQGPQFIFQYYEEEERQRGNFPDRFSGHQFPNYSSELNVNALLLGDSALYLCASSLYRGEYEQYFGPGTRLTVT.

The V call is TRBV30, the J call TRBJ1-5, with D hard to call. The CDR3 spans 13 residues. Germline V lookup: CDR1 GTSNPN, CDR2 SVGIG (reference sequence). Trimming left V 2 bases short and J 4 bases short, with 9 bases between. The DNA for the CDR3 is TGTGCCTGGAGTTTATCAGGTAATCAGCCCCAGCATTTT. It encodes CAWSLSGNQPQHF. Supplemented by reference TRBV30 and TRBJ1-5, the full variable domain reads SQTIHQWPATLVQPVGSPLSLECTVEGTSNPNLYWYRQAAGRGLQLLFYSVGIGQISSEVPQNLSASRPQDRQFILSSKKLLLSDSGFYLCAWSLSGNQPQHFGDGTRLSIL.

V and J are TRBV6-5 and TRBJ2-3; 9 nucleotides match TRBD1. The CDR3 is 15 amino acids. The V segment lost 5 bases and the J segment 1 base; nucleotides outside the gene matches: 4. Germline CDR1 and CDR2: MNHEY and SVGAGI. The CDR3 DNA follows: TGTGCCAGCAGTACAGGGGGCGCAGGCACAGATACGCAGTATTTT. Translation gives CASSTGGAGTDTQYF.